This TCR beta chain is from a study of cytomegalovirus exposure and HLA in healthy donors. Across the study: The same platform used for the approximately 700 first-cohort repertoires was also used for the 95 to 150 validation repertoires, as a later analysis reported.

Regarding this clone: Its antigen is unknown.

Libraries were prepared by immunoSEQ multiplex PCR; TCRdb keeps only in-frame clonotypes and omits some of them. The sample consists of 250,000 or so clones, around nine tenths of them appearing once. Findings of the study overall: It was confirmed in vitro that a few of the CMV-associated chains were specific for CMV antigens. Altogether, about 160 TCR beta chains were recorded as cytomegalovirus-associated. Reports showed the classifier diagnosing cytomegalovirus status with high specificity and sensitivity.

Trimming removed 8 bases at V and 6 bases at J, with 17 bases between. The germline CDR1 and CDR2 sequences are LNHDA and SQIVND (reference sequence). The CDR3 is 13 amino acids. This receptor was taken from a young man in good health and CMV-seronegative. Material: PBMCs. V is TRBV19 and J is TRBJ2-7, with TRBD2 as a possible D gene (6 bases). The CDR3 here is CASSTGLPIEQYF. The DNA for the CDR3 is TGTGCCAGTTCGACCGGACTACCGATCGAGCAGTACTTC.